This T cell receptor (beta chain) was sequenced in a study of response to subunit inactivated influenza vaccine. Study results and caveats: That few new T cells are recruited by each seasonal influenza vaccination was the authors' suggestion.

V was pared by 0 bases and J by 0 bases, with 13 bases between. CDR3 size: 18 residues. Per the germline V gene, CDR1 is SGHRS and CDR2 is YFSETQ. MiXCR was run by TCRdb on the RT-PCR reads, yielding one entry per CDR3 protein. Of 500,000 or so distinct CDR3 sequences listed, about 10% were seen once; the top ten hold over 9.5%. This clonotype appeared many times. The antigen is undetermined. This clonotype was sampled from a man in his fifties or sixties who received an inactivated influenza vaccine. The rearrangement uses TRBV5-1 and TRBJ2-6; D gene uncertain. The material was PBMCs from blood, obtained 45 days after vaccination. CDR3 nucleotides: TGCGCCAGCAGCTTGGCAGCCCGGCATAGCTCTGGGGCCAACGTCCTGACTTTC. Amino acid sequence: CASSLAARHSSGANVLTF. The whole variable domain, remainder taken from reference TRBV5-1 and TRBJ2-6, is KAGVTQTPRYLIKTRGQQVTLSCSPISGHRSVSWYQQTPGQGLQFLFEYFSETQRNKGNFPGRFSGRQFSNSRSEMNVSTLELGDSALYLCASSLAARHSSGANVLTFGAGSRLTVL.